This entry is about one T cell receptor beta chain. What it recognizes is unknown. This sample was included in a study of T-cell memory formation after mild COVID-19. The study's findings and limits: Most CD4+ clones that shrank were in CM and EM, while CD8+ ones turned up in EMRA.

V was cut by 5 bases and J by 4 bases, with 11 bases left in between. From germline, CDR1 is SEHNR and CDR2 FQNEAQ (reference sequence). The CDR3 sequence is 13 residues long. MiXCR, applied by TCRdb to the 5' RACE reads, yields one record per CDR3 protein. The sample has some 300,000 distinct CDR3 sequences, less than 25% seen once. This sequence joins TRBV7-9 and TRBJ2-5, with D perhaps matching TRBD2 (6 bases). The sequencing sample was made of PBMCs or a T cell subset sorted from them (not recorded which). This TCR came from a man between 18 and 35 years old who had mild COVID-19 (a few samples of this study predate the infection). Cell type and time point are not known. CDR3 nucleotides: TGTGCCAGCAGCCGGGGGATCGGAGAGACCCAGTACTTC. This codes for CASSRGIGETQYF.